Following are 2 T cell receptor beta chains from one sample sequenced in a study of shared clonotypes between healthy human individuals. In the naive CD8 group, cells lacked CD45RO and were positively selected for CCR7, so terminally differentiated effector memory CD45RA+ cells were left out. Sequencing used immunoSEQ multiplex PCR; TCRdb keeps in-frame clones, though not all of them. The sample holds about 2.1 million clones, around 93% seen once. The sequenced sample consisted of naive CD8+ T cells from PBMCs. The source is a man aged 18 to 30 in good health. Some clones in this sample may be carry-over from other donors' samples.

The rearrangement uses TRBV6-6 and TRBJ2-1; 8 bases align to TRBD1. Per the germline V gene, CDR1 is MNHNY and CDR2 is SVGAGI (reference sequence). The CDR3 contains 13 residues. V lost 8 bases and J lost 7; bases outside the gene matches: 7. CDR3 loop: CASCDRGSNEQFF. Here the CDR3 DNA reads TGTGCCAGCTGTGACAGGGGATCAAATGAGCAGTTCTTC.

The V call is TRBV10-2, the J call TRBJ1-5, with 9 bases fitting TRBD1. The ends lost 10 bases at V and 5 bases at J; junction bases unmatched: 9. The CDR3 spans 14 residues. The germline gives CDR1 WSHSY, CDR2 SAAADI. The CDR3 DNA reads TGCGCCACACAAGGGACAGGGTTCCATCAGCCCCAGCATTTT. This translates into CATQGTGFHQPQHF.